This TCR beta chain was captured by sequencing in a study of neurological immune-mediated disorders. Each CDR3 protein gets one entry after TCRdb re-called the 5' RACE reads with MiXCR. The sample includes approximately 48,000 distinct CDR3 sequences, around a sixth of them seen just once. The CDR3 spans 15 residues. Trimming left V 5 bases short and J 7 bases short, with 17 bases between. The germline gives CDR1 SGHTA, CDR2 FQGNSA. Findings and caveats of the study: No expanded-clone CDR3 amino acid sequence recurred across subjects, suggesting private TCR-beta repertoires.

This clonotype was seen many times. The antigen is unknown. Material for sequencing was PBMCs. The V gene is TRBV7-2, the J gene TRBJ2-2; D gene uncertain. The origin of this receptor is a man aged 60 to 75 in good health. The CDR3 DNA follows: TGTGCCAGCAGCCCATTTCCCCGGGTGGTCGGGGAGCTGTTTTTT. Its protein product is CASSPFPRVVGELFF.